The 20 T cell receptor beta chains presented below share a single source sample, sequenced in a study of blood T cell repertoires in COVID-19 (dated by TCRdb to about 2020). The library came from the immunoSEQ multiplex PCR assay. As stored in TCRdb, this immuneACCESS dataset retains in-frame rearrangements with V and J assigned. A fraction of the clones does not appear; measured against another copy, unresolved V genes explain less than half of the discrepancy, and the remainder lacks a known reason. The sample includes roughly 110,000 clones, with 80% to 90% observed a single time. The ten largest clonotypes hold approximately 19% of the sample. Sequences were obtained from peripheral blood. All receptors derive from a human donor with acute or convalescent COVID-19. The donor label of this sample is uncertain.

The chain employs TRBV7-2 and TRBJ2-7; possible D gene TRBD2, 6 bases. The V end lost 4 bases, the J end lost 0 bases, and 13 bases lay between the germline ends. Germline assignment: CDR1 SGHTA and CDR2 FQGNSA. This CDR3 spans 15 amino acids. The CDR3 loop is CASSYSGPSSYEQYF. The CDR3 DNA reads as TGTGCCAGCAGCTACAGCGGGCCTAGCTCCTACGAGCAGTACTTC. The full variable domain, completed using reference TRBV7-2 and TRBJ2-7, is GAGVSQSPSNKVTEKGKDVELRCDPISGHTALYWYRQSLGQGLEFLIYFQGNSAPDKSGLPSDRFSAERTGGSVSTLTIQRTQQEDSAVYLCASSYSGPSSYEQYFGPGTRLTVT.

The CDR3 reads CASSPETREYGYTF. In nucleotides, the CDR3 is TGTGCCAGCTCACCAGAGACTCGAGAATACGGCTACACCTTC. The chain is built from TRBV18 and TRBJ1-2, with D unclear. V gave up 2 bases and J gave up 8 bases, with 15 bases separating them. This CDR3 region has 14 residues. From germline, CDR1 is KGHSH and CDR2 LQKENI.

The table lists this clone with a few counts. The chain is built from TRBV24-1 and TRBJ2-5; weak D call: TRBD1 (6 bases). In germline, CDR1 is KGHDR, CDR2 SFDVKD. Trimming cost V 3 bases and J 8 bases, with 9 bases left between them. CDR3 length: 12 amino acids. Here the CDR3 DNA reads TGTGCCACCAGTGATACAGGGATTACCCAGTACTTC. Translated, it gives CATSDTGITQYF.

The J gene is TRBJ2-3, the V gene TRBV27; 8 positions agree with TRBD2. In germline, CDR1 is MNHEY, CDR2 SMNVEV (reference sequence). The CDR3 is 15 amino acids. After removal of 2 bases from V and 6 bases from J, the junction contained 7 bases not matched to a gene. The DNA for the CDR3 is TGTGCCAGCAGTTTAGACGGGAGGGCCCCCGATACGCAGTATTTT. This translates into CASSLDGRAPDTQYF.

The chain employs TRBV28 and TRBJ1-4, with D perhaps matching TRBD1 (6 bases). CDR1 MDHEN and CDR2 SYDVKM come from the germline V gene. This CDR3 region has 14 residues. The V end was cut by 6 bases, the J end by 7 bases, with 15 bases between. The CDR3 is CASSSGAYGEKLFF. CDR3 coding DNA: TGTGCCAGCAGCTCAGGGGCATACGGTGAAAAACTGTTTTTT.

V is TRBV7-9 and J is TRBJ2-7; 10 bases align to TRBD2. V dropped 4 bases and J dropped 4; count of bases not matched to a gene: 16. CDR1 and CDR2 (germline): SEHNR, FQNEAQ (reference sequence). This CDR3 has 18 amino acids. The CDR3, as DNA: TGTGCCAGCAGCTCGCCGAACAAAGCGGGGGGGCGTCAGTACGAGCAGTACTTC. Protein: CASSSPNKAGGRQYEQYF.

This clone was detected once. This chain uses TRBV3-1 (or the pseudogene TRBV3-2) with TRBJ2-7; the D gene is possibly TRBD2 (6 bases). The V and J ends lost 4 bases and 5 bases respectively, with 9 bases between them. CDR1 and CDR2 (germline): LGHDT, YNNKEL (reference sequence). CDR3 size: 12 residues. The CDR3 bases are TGTGCCAGCAGCCCGGGGGTTGACGAGCAGTACTTC. This gives the protein CASSPGVDEQYF.

CDR3 sequence reads: CASSEKWDRATGELFF. The CDR3 DNA follows: TGTGCCAGCAGTGAGAAATGGGACAGGGCCACCGGGGAGCTGTTTTTT. The chain combines TRBV2 with TRBJ2-2, with 9 positions matching TRBD1. The CDR3 has 16 amino acids. Per the germline V gene, CDR1 is SNHLY and CDR2 is FYNNEI. After removal of 3 bases from V and 4 bases from J, the junction contained 6 bases not matched to a gene. Full variable domain (rest looked up from reference TRBV2 and TRBJ2-2): EPEVTQTPSHQVTQMGQEVILRCVPISNHLYFYWYRQILGQKVEFLVSFYNNEISEKSEIFDDQFSVERPDGSNFTLKIRSTKLEDSAMYFCASSEKWDRATGELFFGEGSRLTVL.

This chain uses TRBV7-2 with TRBJ2-1; 9 bases fit TRBD1. The CDR3 contains 19 residues. Germline CDR1 reads SGHTA; CDR2 reads FQGNSA. V gave up 5 bases and J gave up 8 bases; unmatched junction bases: 22. This CDR3 reads CASSPAGPFRDRVRDEQFF. In DNA form, the CDR3 reads TGTGCCAGCAGCCCCGCCGGACCCTTCCGGGACAGGGTCAGGGATGAGCAGTTCTTC.

On this clone itself: The same CDR3 also results from other DNA sequences found in this sample. The chain couples TRBV28 to TRBJ1-5, with D uncertain. This CDR3 is built from 13 residues. Germline CDR1 and CDR2: MDHEN and SYDVKM. V lost 3 bases and J 2 bases, leaving 5 bases between the germline ends. CDR3 DNA sequence: TGTGCCAGCAGTTTTCTCGGCAATCAGCCCCAGCATTTT. It specifies CASSFLGNQPQHF.

The chain couples TRBV4-3 to TRBJ2-1, with 10 positions matching TRBD2. CDR3 length: 15 residues. Germline trimming cut 0 bases from V and 7 bases from J; bases unmatched to any gene: 3. Germline-derived CDR1 and CDR2 are LGHNA and YSLEER. The DNA of the CDR3 is TGCGCCAGCAGCCAAGATGGACTAGCGGTGAATGAGCAGTTCTTC. Its protein product is CASSQDGLAVNEQFF.

The chain combines TRBV28 with TRBJ2-4, with 10 positions matching TRBD1. V gave up 2 bases and J gave up 8 bases; unmatched junction bases: 3. Germline V gene lookup returns CDR1 MDHEN and CDR2 SYDVKM. The CDR3 has 14 residues. The CDR3 spells CASSLIDRGHIQYF. The CDR3 DNA follows: TGTGCCAGCAGTTTAATTGACAGGGGGCACATTCAGTACTTC.

The rearrangement uses TRBV28 and TRBJ2-5, with TRBD1 identical over 11 bases. V lost 5 bases and J lost 5; bases outside the gene matches: 7. This CDR3 has 15 residues. CDR1 and CDR2 from the germline V gene are MDHEN and SYDVKM. CDR3 amino acids: CASSADRGQGETQYF. In nucleotides, the CDR3 is TGTGCCAGCAGTGCGGACAGGGGGCAGGGGGAGACCCAGTACTTC.

The genes are TRBV7-2 and TRBJ1-1; a possible D gene is TRBD1 (5 bases). The CDR3 spans 14 residues. Trimming stripped 5 bases from V and 6 bases from J, with 16 bases between. Germline-derived CDR1 and CDR2 are SGHTA and FQGNSA. The CDR3 bases are TGTGCCAGCAGCCCGGGGGGGGGTAGCTCTGAAGCTTTCTTT. Translation gives CASSPGGGSSEAFF. The whole variable domain, remainder taken from reference TRBV7-2 and TRBJ1-1, is GAGVSQSPSNKVTEKGKDVELRCDPISGHTALYWYRQSLGQGLEFLIYFQGNSAPDKSGLPSDRFSAERTGGSVSTLTIQRTQQEDSAVYLCASSPGGGSSEAFFGQGTRLTVV.

The chain carries TRBV18 and TRBJ1-5, with a possible D match to TRBD1 (6 bases). The V end was cut by 4 bases, the J end by 0 bases, with 16 bases between. This CDR3 region has 17 residues. CDR1 is KGHSH and CDR2 is LQKENI in the germline V gene. The DNA for the CDR3 is TGTGCCAGCTCACGAAGGTCGGACAGAGATAGCAATCAGCCCCAGCATTTT. It is translated as CASSRRSDRDSNQPQHF.

The chain has TRBV28 and TRBJ1-2, with D maybe TRBD1 (5 bases). Trimming removed 3 bases at V and 5 bases at J, with 16 bases between. CDR3 length: 15 residues. Germline V gene data show CDR1 as MDHEN and CDR2 as SYDVKM. The CDR3 reads CASSLAGRGFYGYTF. The CDR3 DNA reads as TGTGCCAGCAGTTTGGCAGGGCGAGGTTTTTATGGCTACACCTTC.

The chain uses TRBV10-3 and TRBJ2-5, with 7 positions matching TRBD2. After removal of 10 bases from V and 2 bases from J, the junction contained 4 bases not matched to a gene. CDR1 ENHRY and CDR2 SYGVKD come from the germline V gene. CDR3 length equals 12 residues. The CDR3 nucleotides are TGTGCCACAAAGCGGGATCAAGAGACCCAGTACTTC. It translates to CATKRDQETQYF.

In its sample, this clone was seen once. The rearrangement joins TRBV3-1 (or the pseudogene TRBV3-2) to TRBJ2-3; the D gene is possibly TRBD2 (6 bases). V dropped 0 bases and J dropped 5 bases, with 12 bases sitting between them. The CDR3 is 15 residues long. Germline CDR1 reads LGHDT; CDR2 reads YNNKEL (reference sequence). The CDR3 DNA reads TGTGCCAGCAGCCAAGATCCGGTTAGCGGAGATACGCAGTATTTT. As protein: CASSQDPVSGDTQYF.

The chain couples TRBV19 to TRBJ1-2; D gene uncertain. This CDR3 has 14 amino acids. V gave up 7 bases and J gave up 0 bases, with 12 bases separating them. Germline-derived CDR1 and CDR2 are LNHDA and SQIVND (reference sequence). In nucleotides, the CDR3 is TGTGCCAGTAAGGACGAACTAGCTAACTATGGCTACACCTTC. It yields the protein CASKDELANYGYTF.

This clone was recorded a few times. This rearrangement joins TRBV28 to TRBJ1-4, with D tentatively TRBD1 (6 bases). V was shortened by 8 bases and J by 8 bases, with 18 bases between the two germline ends. The germline V gene encodes CDR1 MDHEN and CDR2 SYDVKM. CDR3 length equals 14 residues. The DNA for the CDR3 is TGTGCCAGCCTTGATACAGGGAGGGGCGAAAAACTGTTTTTT. It translates to CASLDTGRGEKLFF.